These T cell receptor beta chains were read from a single sample in a study of cytomegalovirus exposure and HLA in healthy donors. The protocol was immunoSEQ multiplex PCR, while the TCRdb copy is restricted to in-frame clones and leaves out a portion. The repertoire holds about 150,000 clones, with less than 85% as singletons. Sequenced: PBMCs. All receptors derive from a boy aged 2 to 10 in good health and CMV-seronegative. Each CDR3 is given with its conserved first and last residue. D genes are given only for firm matches. Clone size is given for some rows only: seen once, a few or many times, or a class if the clone is expanded.

>TRBJ2-1|-|TRBV30|TRBD2
TGTGCCTGGCTAGCGGCCAATGAGCAGTTCTTC
CAWLAANEQFF
>TRBJ2-5|-|TRBV19|TRBD2
TGTGCCAGTAGTATTGGGGGGGGCCAAGAGACCCAGTACTTC
CASSIGGGQETQYF
>TRBJ1-2|once|TRBV10-3|TRBD1
TGTGCCATCAACCCGGGACAGGGCCCCACCGGCTACACCTTC
CAINPGQGPTGYTF
>TRBJ1-4|-|TRBV19|-
TGTGCCAGTAGTTCTACAGGCACAACTAATGAAAAACTGTTTTTT
CASSSTGTTNEKLFF
>TRBJ1-2|-|TRBV28|-
TGTGCCAGCAGCTCCAACAGGATCGACATCTTC
CASSSNRIDIF
>TRBJ1-2|-|TRBV29-1|-
TGCAGCGTTGATAACACGATGGGGCTTTTCTCTGGCTACACCTTC
CSVDNTMGLFSGYTF
>TRBJ1-1|-|TRBV5-1|-
TGCGCCAGCAGCTTCGCGGGGGCAGGATTGAACACTGAAGCTTTCTTT
CASSFAGAGLNTEAFF
>TRBJ2-3|-|TRBV9|TRBD2
TGTGCCAGCAGCGTAAATCCCCGTAGCGGGGGCCGCACAGATACGCAGTATTTT
CASSVNPRSGGRTDTQYF
>TRBJ2-3|-|TRBV27|-
TGTGCCAGCAGTTTAGCCCGTGGGGGCCCGAGCACAGATACGCAGTATTTT
CASSLARGGPSTDTQYF
>TRBJ2-5|medium-sized|TRBV4-2|-
TGTGCCAGCAGCCAAGATGGGCAGGTTGAGACCCAGTACTTC
CASSQDGQVETQYF
>TRBJ1-2|-|TRBV5-4|TRBD1
TGTGCCAGCAGCAAAGCAGGGGGCGGTCGGGGCTACACCTTC
CASSKAGGGRGYTF
>TRBJ1-2|few|TRBV7-8|TRBD1
TGTGCCAGCTTCTTACTCGGGACAGCTAACTATGGCTACACCTTC
CASFLLGTANYGYTF
>TRBJ2-5|-|TRBV11-2|TRBD2
TGTGCCAGCAGCCTAATGGGACTAGCGGAAGAGACCCAGTACTTC
CASSLMGLAEETQYF
>TRBJ1-2|-|TRBV5-6|TRBD1
TGTGCCAGCAGCTGGGGGACAGGGGCTGGCTACACCTTC
CASSWGTGAGYTF
>TRBJ1-5|-|TRBV28|-
TGTGCCAGCAGTGCCACCCAGGGCAATCAGCCCCAGCATTTT
CASSATQGNQPQHF
>TRBJ1-5|once|TRBV6-1|-
TGTGCCAGCGTTCGGGCGGGACAGCCCCAGCATTTT
CASVRAGQPQHF
>TRBJ1-1|-|TRBV18|-
TGTGCCAGCTCACCTTTACAGGGATTGAACACTGAAGCTTTCTTT
CASSPLQGLNTEAFF
>TRBJ2-1|-|TRBV20-1|-
TGCAGTGCTAGTCGCGAGGATGAGCAGTTCTTC
CSASREDEQFF
>TRBJ1-1|-|TRBV6-1|-
TGTGCCAGTTATCTGAACACTGAAGCTTTCTTT
CASYLNTEAFF
>TRBJ2-5|-|TRBV12-5|TRBD1
TGTGCTAGTGGCAGGGACAGGGAGGAGACCCAGTACTTC
CASGRDREETQYF
>TRBJ2-5|once|TRBV13|TRBD2
TGTGCCAGCAGCTTAAGGCGGGGGGGCCGGCAAGAGACCCAGTACTTC
CASSLRRGGRQETQYF
>TRBJ2-6|-|TRBV27|TRBD1
TGTGCCAGCAGTTCAGTACAGGGGGCTATTGGGGCCAACGTCCTGACTTTC
CASSSVQGAIGANVLTF
>TRBJ2-1|-|TRBV9|-
TGTGCCAGCAGCGTAGCCCAGGGGGGAGGCTCCTACAATGAGCAGTTCTTC
CASSVAQGGGSYNEQFF
>TRBJ1-2|-|TRBV7-9|TRBD1
TGTGCCAGCAGCCTGACCGGGACAGGGAAAGGCTATGGCTACACCTTC
CASSLTGTGKGYGYTF
>TRBJ1-2|-|TRBV5-1|-
TGCGCCAGCAGTCAAGCCCTCGGTCCGTCTAACTATGGCTACACCTTC
CASSQALGPSNYGYTF
>TRBJ1-2|-|TRBV11-2|TRBD1
TGTGCCAGCAGCCCCCGGACAGGGCTAAACTATGGCTACACCTTC
CASSPRTGLNYGYTF
>TRBJ2-1|once|TRBV10-2|TRBD2
TGCGCCAGCAGGGGGATTGAAGGACTAGCGGACAACAATGAGCAGTTCTTC
CASRGIEGLADNNEQFF
>TRBJ2-5|-|TRBV28|TRBD2
TGTGCCAGTACAATGGGCGGGAGAAAGGAGACCCAGTACTTC
CASTMGGRKETQYF
>TRBJ2-7|-|TRBV9|TRBD1
TGTGCCAGCAGCCTCGGGACAGGGAACTACGAGCAGTACTTC
CASSLGTGNYEQYF
>TRBJ1-3|-|TRBV28|-
TGTGCCAGCCGAACACCCGATCGCTCTGGAAACACCATATATTTT
CASRTPDRSGNTIYF
>TRBJ2-1|-|TRBV7-9|-
TGTGCCAGCAGCCCACCAACGCGGGGTACATCCTACAATGAGCAGTTCTTC
CASSPPTRGTSYNEQFF
>TRBJ1-2|-|TRBV4-1|TRBD1
TGCGCCAGCAGCCCTAGGGACAGGCGTCGGGAGGACTATGGCTACACCTTC
CASSPRDRRREDYGYTF
>TRBJ2-7|-|TRBV19|TRBD1
TGTGCCAGTAGACCCGGGACAGGGGCCTCCTACGAGCAGTACTTC
CASRPGTGASYEQYF
>TRBJ2-5|-|TRBV7-3|TRBD1
TGTGCCAGCAGCTTAACGGGACAGGGGGTCGAGACCCAGTACTTC
CASSLTGQGVETQYF
>TRBJ2-1|-|TRBV27|TRBD1
TGTGCCAGCAGTCCGCACACAGGGGCTTCGGACAATGAGCAGTTCTTC
CASSPHTGASDNEQFF
>TRBJ2-4|-|TRBV5-4|-
TGTGCCAGCAGCCAAAGGTCAGGTCGCACCCCCAAAAACATTCAGTACTTC
CASSQRSGRTPKNIQYF
>TRBJ2-5|-|TRBV19|TRBD1
TGTGCCAATCCGAGGGGACAGGGAACGCCTAGAGAGACCCAGTACTTC
CANPRGQGTPRETQYF
>TRBJ2-1|-|TRBV4-1|-
TGCGCCAGCAGCACCTTGGGCGCGGGCACCTACAATGAGCAGTTCTTC
CASSTLGAGTYNEQFF
>TRBJ2-5|-|TRBV11-2|-
TGTGCCAGCAGCTTAGGTTTCGGGACCCAGTACTTC
CASSLGFGTQYF
>TRBJ1-1|-|TRBV7-9|-
TGTGCAGGCCGGGGGAGCGGGATGAACACTGAAGCTTTCTTT
CAGRGSGMNTEAFF
>TRBJ1-6|once|TRBV14|-
TGTGCCAGCAGCCACCCACCCGGAGGCTCCCGCTATAATTCACCCCTCCACTTT
CASSHPPGGSRYNSPLHF
>TRBJ2-1|-|TRBV7-9|-
TGTGCCAGCAGCTCCAGATCTGATGAGCAGTTCTTC
CASSSRSDEQFF
>TRBJ2-5|-|TRBV5-6|-
TGTGCCAGCAGCTCCCCGGGACTTAGCCTTGGGGAGACCCAGTACTTC
CASSSPGLSLGETQYF
>TRBJ2-7|-|TRBV5-1|TRBD2
TGCGCCAGCAGCTTGCTCCTAGCGGGAGGTGGCGAGCAGTACTTC
CASSLLLAGGGEQYF
>TRBJ2-3|-|TRBV29-1|TRBD1
TGCAGCGTTGAAGATCTTAACAGGGGGTCAGATACGCAGTATTTT
CSVEDLNRGSDTQYF